This T cell receptor (beta chain) came from a study of cytomegalovirus exposure and HLA in healthy donors (dated by TCRdb to 2015 to 2018). For the wider study: According to an earlier analysis of around 600 of the donors, some 180 million T cells yielded 90 million to 140 million unique TCR beta sequences and about 280 Gb of sequence data. An earlier analysis of around 640 of the donors used high-throughput TCR beta sequencing to judge whether each TCR beta V gene segment behaved as functional or pseudogenic. Typing coverage varied by locus: 629-630 donors for A, B, C, DRB1 and DQB1; roughly 520 for DQA1; around 610 for DPA1; about 450 for DPB1. The genetic ancestry cluster associated with self-reported Caucasian donors included roughly four fifths of the 350 to 500 genotyped donors. High-throughput TCR immunosequencing, statistical association of individual TCRs with disease status, and machine learning were combined to predict cytomegalovirus infection status. In a later analysis, previously published TCR beta repertoires from hundreds of donors were re-analyzed and high-resolution HLA genotyping was added so that TCR occurrence patterns could be studied. Around 320 gigabases of sequencing data and approximately 93 million unique TCR sequences were included in an early release covering about 600 HLA-typed donors. Rather than drawing on any new phenotypic data, the later analysis identified candidate immune exposures from TCR beta sequences and the way those sequences occurred across donors. In addition to the first cohort of several hundred subjects, a separate validation cohort of 130 or so different subjects was used. Donor age, sex, ethnicity and CMV serostatus were compiled alongside the repertoire data. Four to six DR-DQ haplotypes were handled as single units for association and clustering, since linkage in the cohort was strong. The study aimed to test whether signatures of past pathogen exposure could be identified by cataloging public T cell receptors. The study used immunosequencing to profile the T cell repertoires of around 600 subjects and linked those repertoires to cytomegalovirus serostatus. Both class I and class II loci were covered by HLA typing, at four-digit resolution. All discovery cohort repertoires had been generated using a single sequencing platform. In a later genetic analysis, genome-wide SNP genotypes for about 55% of the roughly 670 donors were used, and that subset was treated as a discovery cohort. Across about 370 genotyped donors of the cohort, an average of approximately 240,000 unique TCR beta nucleotide sequences per donor were sequenced, and 15% to 20% of those sequences were non-productive. The paper's findings and limits, for the study overall: Three of the identified cytomegalovirus-associated TCR beta chains were confirmed in vitro to be specific for cytomegalovirus antigens. According to the authors, the approach could potentially be generalized to other disease states and immunological phenotypes. Cytomegalovirus status was reported to be diagnosed by the classifier with high specificity and sensitivity in both the original and validation cohorts. The 87-base-pair reads could not distinguish some IMGT-functional V segments, including TRBV6-2 and TRBV6-3, so those segments were excluded. A total of about 150 TCR beta chains were listed by the study as associated with cytomegalovirus. Because HLA typing was missing for some donors at each locus, association tests included only the typed subset. In a later analysis, most CMV-associated TCR beta chains were found to appear HLA-restricted, with HLA associations seemingly driven largely by CMV exposure. Correlated functional status among segregating V segments might reflect linkage disequilibrium, but an unknown experimental factor could not be ruled out. A later genetic analysis reported fewer N-insertions in productive TCRs among donors in an Asian-associated ancestry cluster than the roughly 700-donor mean. The only immune exposure information available for the cohort was CMV serostatus. Most TCR sequences were seen in very few donors, while some public TCRs were found in many individuals. A later analysis found that HLA-associated TCR beta chains were more clonally expanded and had lower generation probabilities than equally common non-associated chains. At a false discovery rate of 0.05, a later analysis linked 16,951 TCR beta sequences to specific HLA alleles. Assigning TCR associations to individual alleles was difficult when HLA alleles, especially DR and DQ, strongly co-occurred. An earlier analysis of roughly 570 of the donors showed that most TCR beta V segments appeared in productive rearrangements either about 90% or about 30% of the time, which broadly matched IMGT annotations. A further reported finding was that TCR beta sequences accurately predicted the HLA-A and HLA-B alleles for most subjects in the first cohort. Presence/absence analyses assumed roughly uniform sequencing depth across donors, an assumption that may not hold. V-gene and J-gene trimming of TCR beta chains was associated with a missense DCLRE1C variant in a later genetic analysis, and the association was replicated in an independent cohort. Several of the top co-occurrence clusters appeared to be linked to parvovirus B19, influenza, CMV and Epstein-Barr virus, according to a later analysis. In a later analysis, TCR association rates were found to vary across HLA loci, with the most associated TCRs seen for DRB1 alleles and the fewest for HLA-C alleles. The sequencing pipeline was judged likely to have produced a cluster of highly shared sequence variants as a technical artifact. In this cohort, only TCR beta chains were sequenced, and detectable features were limited by the absence of alpha or paired-chain data. Because counts were too low, about 18 rarely observed V segments, including chromosome 9 orphons, were excluded from the earlier analysis of 587 of the donors.

This clone showed up just once. The antigen it recognizes is unknown. No base-level quality is on record; no much larger clone is a single base apart. In total, just over 650 healthy bone marrow donors made up the cohort. All cohort members were sampled while nominally healthy, although unrecorded immune exposures were likely present. The donor was CMV seropositive and was included in the group of 270 or so seropositive cohort members. Each donor provided a peripheral blood sample, and peripheral blood mononuclear cells were used for TCR beta sequencing. The Qiagen DNeasy Blood Extraction Kit was used to extract genomic DNA from the blood cell samples. Libraries were made using the immunoSEQ multiplex PCR assay. For the multiplex PCR, a mixture combining 60 forward primers for TCR Vbeta segments and 13 reverse primers for TCR Jbeta segments was used. Amplification of the CDR3 region of rearranged TCR beta genes was performed with a multiplex PCR assay on genomic DNA. Amplified TCR beta libraries were sequenced as 87-base-pair reads on the Illumina HiSeq System. Under the source paper's analysis protocol: A later analysis tallied around 87 million unique TCR beta chains across the 700 or so repertoires, and around 12 million of those chains were shared by two or more donors. A nearest-neighbor algorithm error-corrected the raw reads and collapsed the reads into unique sequences, merging closely related sequences to remove PCR and sequencing errors. CDR3 sequences were aligned to IMGT reference sequences to assign V, D and J gene segments. Each retained sequence needed at least a six-nucleotide match to both a V gene segment and a J gene segment. A rearrangement was called productive if the CDR3 had no stop codons and remained in frame with V and J, and every other rearrangement was called non-productive. Following IMGT convention, CDR3 was defined as the stretch from the second conserved V-encoded cysteine to the conserved J-encoded phenylalanine. Sequences without an unambiguous match to a single V gene segment were excluded from the earlier analysis of a few hundred of the donors. An earlier analysis of a few hundred of the donors called V segments functional above 56.7% productive rearrangements and segregating when the between-donor standard deviation exceeded 5%. A statistical classification framework was built for diagnosing cytomegalovirus status from the catalog of TCR beta chain sequences. In a later analysis, V and J genes were assigned by comparing TCR nucleotide sequences against IMGT/GENE-DB human TR gene sequences. A later analysis assigned CDR3 sequences and most-parsimonious VDJ recombination scenarios with the TCRdist pipeline. In a later analysis, each TCR beta chain was defined by its CDR3 amino acid sequence together with its V-gene family, and reads lacking a unique V-gene family were excluded. A later analysis removed several hundred highly shared, low-generation-probability nucleotide sequences to deal with suspected cross-contamination and a sequencing artifact. For each public chain, a later analysis derived a clonal expansion index from normalized ranks of inferred template counts within each repertoire. In a later analysis, generation probabilities were computed using a VDJ recombination model fitted to out-of-frame rearrangements, and the results were checked against IGoR. A later analysis scored TCR-TCR, TCR-HLA and TCR-CMV co-occurrence with hypergeometric tests, applying a repertoire-size bias correction to TCR pairs. To estimate false discovery rates, a later analysis permuted the HLA or CMV assignments 20 times. In a later analysis, co-occurring TCRs were grouped using DBSCAN, with TCRdist sequence similarity added in when clustering inside HLA-allele-positive subsets. For co-occurrence clustering, repertoires with fewer than 30,000 or more than 120,000 public chains were excluded, along with about five repertoires with anomalous nucleotide sharing. This is the immuneACCESS table as TCRdb keeps it, with only in-frame sequences that have V and J called. A part of the clones is gone; compared with another copy, unresolved V genes explain less than half, and the rest is unexplained. That table gives V, J and clone size, and the DNA gave D and trimming. Counted in this sample were under 150,000 clones; less than 65% of them appeared once. The ten largest clones add up to over 8% of the sample.

From a lookup of the germline V gene (reference sequence), CDR1 and CDR2 are SEHNR and FQNEAQ. From cysteine to phenylalanine, the CDR3 is 14 amino acids long. The retained sequence is limited to the CDR3, 42 bases, with the frame set at the first base. V is cut back by 5 bases and J by 7 bases, with 7 bases in the junction unmatched. The chain couples TRBV7-9 to TRBJ1-5; 8 central bases correspond to TRBD1. The specimen was PBMCs. This clonotype originated in a man aged 35 to 55 in good health and CMV-seropositive. The CDR3 protein: CASSPTGVGQPQHF. The DNA sequence is TGTGCCAGCAGCCCGACAGGGGTCGGCCAGCCCCAGCATTTT.